Listed below are T cell receptor beta chains from one sample, sequenced in a study of blood T cell repertoires in COVID-19. The assay was immunoSEQ multiplex PCR, and TCRdb's table has in-frame clones only and misses some. The data hold a few hundred thousand clones, with 84% observed a single time. The sequencing input was PBMCs or T cells enriched from blood (not recorded which). These receptors were obtained from a man aged 30 to 45 with acute COVID-19. Both conserved end residues are part of each CDR3. The D gene is left open where the match is weak.

TRBV6-2/TRBV6-3	TRBJ1-5	TRBD1	TGTGCCAGCAGTTACGTGGGGACAGCCTCACCCAATCAGCCCCAGCATTTT	CASSYVGTASPNQPQHF
TRBV11-2	TRBJ2-1	.	TGTGCCAGCAGCTTAGATATCGGGAGCTCCTACAATGAGCAGTTCTTC	CASSLDIGSSYNEQFF
TRBV4-1	TRBJ1-5	TRBD1	TGCGCCAGCAGCCTTTCGAGGACAGGGGGTCAGCCCCAGCATTTT	CASSLSRTGGQPQHF
TRBV4-2	TRBJ1-4	TRBD1	TGTGCCAGCAGCCAAGTCGGCAAACAGGGGGTAAATGAAAAACTGTTTTTT	CASSQVGKQGVNEKLFF
TRBV6-1	TRBJ1-3	.	TGTGCCAGCAGTGAAGCGCTTCAGGGTGCTGGAAACACCATATATTTT	CASSEALQGAGNTIYF
TRBV5-1	TRBJ2-5	.	TGCGCCAGCAGCGGCGTTGACTCCTCAGAGACCCAGTACTTC	CASSGVDSSETQYF
TRBV5-8	TRBJ1-5	.	TGTGCCAGCTTACAGGTGATTACTAGCAATCAGCCCCAGCATTTT	CASLQVITSNQPQHF
TRBV6-5	TRBJ1-4	.	TGTGCCAGCAGAGACAAAGGCCAAAAACTGTTTTTT	CASRDKGQKLFF
TRBV7-2	TRBJ2-1	.	TGTGCCAGCAGCTTAGTCGAACAGTCCCCCTACAATGAGCAGTTCTTC	CASSLVEQSPYNEQFF
TRBV3-1/TRBV3-2	TRBJ2-3	TRBD2	TGTGCCAGCAGCCCCGGGACTAGCTTTTCTACGCAGTATTTT	CASSPGTSFSTQYF
TRBV6-5	TRBJ1-2	TRBD1	TGTGCCAGCAGCCGGGACAGGGCAACCTACACCTTC	CASSRDRATYTF
TRBV25-1	TRBJ2-1	.	TGTGCCAGCAGTGATAACTATGAGCAGTTCTTC	CASSDNYEQFF
TRBV4-2	TRBJ2-1	.	TGTGCCAGCAGCCAACTACGAACCGCGAATGAGCAGTTCTTC	CASSQLRTANEQFF
TRBV16	TRBJ1-1	.	TGTGCCAGCAGCCGAAACACAGGGTCCACTGAAGCTTTCTTT	CASSRNTGSTEAFF
TRBV12-3/TRBV12-4	TRBJ1-3	.	TGTGCCAGCAGCCAGGGAAACACCATATATTTT	CASSQGNTIYF
TRBV18	TRBJ2-1	TRBD1	TGTGCCAGCTCACCTGGCAGGGGGCCCTACAATGAGCAGTTCTTC	CASSPGRGPYNEQFF